This T cell receptor (beta chain) was sequenced for a study of blood T cell repertoires in COVID-19. Profiled with immunoSEQ multiplex PCR; TCRdb holds only in-frame clones, not every one. The table lists a few hundred thousand clones, approximately 79% of them singletons. The germline V and J ends were trimmed by 5 bases and 4 bases, with 12 bases remaining between them. This CDR3 contains 14 residues. Germline V gives CDR1 SGHAT, CDR2 FQNNGV. This sequence originates from a human donor in a cohort sampled during active COVID-19. This sequence joins TRBV11-2 and TRBJ2-1; possible D gene TRBD1, 5 bases. The sample comprised peripheral blood. CDR3 DNA: TGTGCCAGCAGCAAACAGGCAGAATACAATGAGCAGTTCTTC. This codes for CASSKQAEYNEQFF.